This T cell receptor (beta chain) was observed in a study of tumor and adjacent non-tumor tissue in lung cancer. Whole-study context: The patients, roughly 10 men and 5 women, were about 31 to 85 with stage I to III disease. Broader study findings: In normal lung, the top 100 clones were significantly more dominant than in tumor. Compared with tumor, normal lung showed significantly lower TCR diversity.

The library came from three nested PCR rounds adapted from ARM-PCR protocols. TCRdb re-analysed the multiplex PCR reads in MiXCR, keeping a single row per CDR3 protein. In the table there are 89,000 or so distinct CDR3 sequences, about three fifths of which are singletons. RNA was extracted from bulk tissue without any cell sorting. Regarding this clonotype: No antigen is known for it.

V lost 4 bases, J lost 12 bases, and 16 bases stayed unmatched. The CDR3 has 15 amino acids. Sequencing input: lung tumor tissue. The V call is TRBV12-3 or TRBV12-4, the J call TRBJ2-7, with 9 bases fitting TRBD1. This clonotype originated in a man in his 70s with non-small cell lung cancer. The CDR3 region is CASSSGQGSSPLLYF. For the CDR3, the DNA is TGTGCCAGCAGTTCGGGACAGGGCTCTTCGCCCCTTCTGTACTTC.